This passage covers 25 T cell receptor beta chains from one sample sequenced in a study of blood T cell repertoires in COVID-19. Clones were sequenced by immunoSEQ multiplex PCR, and TCRdb holds only the in-frame ones, with some missing. This sample has some 200,000 clones, with 70% to 90% found just once. The sequencing sample was made of peripheral blood. All receptors come from a man of 80 years or more with acute or convalescent COVID-19.

This clone was recorded only once. The V gene is TRBV9, the J gene TRBJ1-4; possibly TRBD1 for D (5 bases). Germline CDR1 and CDR2: SGDLS and YYNGEE. V was cut by 6 bases and J by 7 bases, with 13 bases left in between. This CDR3 contains 13 residues. The CDR3 region has the DNA TGTGCCAGCAATCAGGGTGTAGGTGAAAAACTGTTTTTT. Translating it yields CASNQGVGEKLFF.

The J gene is TRBJ2-3, the V gene TRBV4-2, with a tentative D call TRBD2 (6 bases). Trimming removed 4 bases from V and 5 bases from J, with 16 bases in between. Germline V gene sequence: CDR1 LGHNA, CDR2 YNFKEQ. The length of the CDR3 is 15 residues. CDR3 in DNA: TGTGCCAGCAGCCGGACTACGCTATGGGGAGATACGCAGTATTTT. It specifies CASSRTTLWGDTQYF.

V usage is TRBV7-2 and J usage is TRBJ1-1; TRBD1 aligns across 9 bases. Germline V lookup: CDR1 SGHTA, CDR2 FQGNSA. Trimming took 5 bases from V and 4 from J; bases not matched to a gene: 8. The CDR3 runs to 15 residues. The chain's CDR3 is CASSLGQGRTTEAFF. For the CDR3, the DNA is TGTGCCAGCAGCCTCGGACAGGGGAGGACCACTGAAGCTTTCTTT.

This CDR3 is CASSYSTGRSQHEKLFF. The CDR3 region has the DNA TGTGCCAGCAGTTACTCGACAGGGCGGTCTCAACATGAAAAACTGTTTTTT. The J gene is TRBJ1-4, the V gene TRBV6-2 or TRBV6-3, with 7 bases matching TRBD1. The germline CDR1 and CDR2 sequences are MNHEY and SVGEGT. Unmatched junction bases numbered 10, after V lost 0 bases and J lost 6 bases. CDR3 length: 17 residues.

CDR3 amino acids: CASSRDRGPDTQYF. Written as DNA, the CDR3 is TGTGCCAGCAGCCGGGACAGGGGTCCAGATACGCAGTATTTT. The chain employs TRBV7-8 and TRBJ2-3; 10 bases fit TRBD1. The V gene end was trimmed by 5 bases and the J gene end by 4 bases; junction bases not matched to a gene: 3. The germline V gene has CDR1 SGHVS and CDR2 FQNEAQ. This CDR3 comprises 14 residues.

The rearrangement uses TRBV18 and TRBJ2-3; a weak D match, TRBD1 (6 bases). Between the trimmed V and J ends, which lost 3 bases and 7 bases, there was a span of 17 bases. The germline CDR1 and CDR2 sequences are KGHSH and LQKENI. CDR3 length equals 15 residues. CDR3 in DNA: TGTGCCAGCTCACCTTCGACAGGTTGGGGAAATACGCAGTATTTT. Translation: CASSPSTGWGNTQYF.

V is TRBV15 and J is TRBJ1-1; a possible D gene is TRBD1 (6 bases). V dropped 0 bases and J dropped 0 bases, with 8 bases sitting between them. The germline V gene encodes CDR1 LNHNV and CDR2 YYDKDF (reference sequence). The CDR3 covers 15 residues. CDR3 coding DNA: TGTGCCACCAGCAGAGATCCAGGGGTGAACACTGAAGCTTTCTTT. It specifies CATSRDPGVNTEAFF.

This chain links TRBV6-6 with TRBJ1-1, with D perhaps matching TRBD1 (5 bases). This CDR3 is 15 amino acids long. Between the trimmed V and J ends, which lost 2 bases and 0 bases, there was a span of 10 bases. Germline CDR1 and CDR2: MNHNY and SVGAGI (reference sequence). CDR3 nucleotides: TGTGCCAGCAGTTACCAGACAGTGTTGAACACTGAAGCTTTCTTT. This sequence encodes CASSYQTVLNTEAFF.

In its sample, this clone was seen once. V gene TRBV11-2 combines with J gene TRBJ2-2; 8 bases line up with TRBD2. Germline CDR1 reads SGHAT; CDR2 reads FQNNGV. The CDR3 covers 15 residues. Unmatched junction bases numbered 1, after V lost 4 bases and J lost 0 bases. Written as DNA, the CDR3 is TGTGCCAGCAGCTCGGGACTAGCGAACACCGGGGAGCTGTTTTTT. Translation: CASSSGLANTGELFF.

The J gene is TRBJ2-3, the V gene TRBV24-1, with a weak D call TRBD2 (5 bases). The CDR3 has 15 amino acids. Trimming took 3 bases from V and 8 from J, leaving 17 bases between them. In germline, CDR1 is KGHDR, CDR2 SFDVKD. The DNA for the CDR3 is TGTGCCACCAGTGATCCTACTAGACTACCGCCTACGCAGTATTTT. This encodes CATSDPTRLPPTQYF.

In this sample, this clone turned up once. This rearrangement joins TRBV20-1 to TRBJ1-6; D gene ambiguous. The germline V gene has CDR1 DFQATT and CDR2 SNEGSKA (reference sequence). The length of the CDR3 is 14 residues. Trimming pared 3 bases from V and 5 bases from J, leaving 11 bases between. CDR3 residues: CSASYGIDNSPLHF. CDR3 nucleotide sequence: TGCAGTGCTAGTTACGGGATCGATAATTCACCCCTCCACTTT.

The rearrangement joins TRBV11-2 to TRBJ1-4; 7 bases are shared with TRBD1. The J segment lost 12 bases and the V segment lost 5 bases, leaving 6 bases of the junction unmatched. This CDR3 comprises 12 residues. CDR1 is SGHAT and CDR2 is FQNNGV in the germline V gene. The CDR3 loop is CASSQTGLQLFF. DNA for the CDR3: TGTGCCAGCAGCCAGACAGGGCTGCAACTGTTTTTT.

J is TRBJ2-7 and V is TRBV4-2, with TRBD2 matching over 12 bases. CDR3 length equals 15 residues. Per germline, CDR1 LGHNA and CDR2 YNFKEQ. Trimming removed 3 bases from V and 6 bases from J; junction bases left unmatched: 6. This CDR3 reads CASSQTSGSGLEQYF. The CDR3 DNA reads as TGTGCCAGCAGCCAGACTAGCGGGAGTGGGCTCGAGCAGTACTTC.

This chain links TRBV2 with TRBJ2-1, with 11 bases fitting TRBD2. CDR1 and CDR2 from the germline V gene are SNHLY and FYNNEI. The CDR3 has 14 amino acids. The junction had 7 bases not matched to a gene; V was cut back by 8 bases and J by 7 bases. The CDR3 region has the DNA TGTGCCAGCCTTCGACTAGCGGGAAGGAATGAGCAGTTCTTC. It codes for CASLRLAGRNEQFF.

The chain combines TRBV7-2 with TRBJ2-1; TRBD2 aligns across 7 bases. Germline V CDR1 and CDR2: SGHTA, FQGNSA. The CDR3 runs 14 residues. V lost 3 bases to trimming and J lost 5 bases; unmatched junction nucleotides: 4. CDR3 residues: CASSFRLADNEQFF. CDR3 in DNA: TGTGCCAGCAGCTTCCGGCTAGCGGACAATGAGCAGTTCTTC. The variable domain in full, with the rest retrieved from reference TRBV7-2 and TRBJ2-1, is GAGVSQSPSNKVTEKGKDVELRCDPISGHTALYWYRQSLGQGLEFLIYFQGNSAPDKSGLPSDRFSAERTGGSVSTLTIQRTQQEDSAVYLCASSFRLADNEQFFGPGTRLTVL.

The chain couples TRBV11-3 to TRBJ2-3; no definite D call. The germline gives CDR1 SGHNT, CDR2 YENEEA. V was trimmed by 1 base and J by 5 bases, leaving 7 bases between them. The CDR3 covers 13 residues. The CDR3 loop is CASSLVSGDTQYF. CDR3 bases: TGTGCCAGCAGCTTAGTGTCCGGAGATACGCAGTATTTT.

This chain connects TRBV28 to TRBJ1-5; D is unclear. The CDR3 contains 13 residues. From germline, CDR1 is MDHEN and CDR2 SYDVKM. The V end was cut by 7 bases, the J end by 4 bases, with 11 bases between. This CDR3 reads CASNDYSNQPQHF. In nucleotides, the CDR3 is TGTGCCAGCAACGATTATAGTAATCAGCCCCAGCATTTT.

Here the CDR3 reads CASRKAGPTDTQYF. DNA of the CDR3: TGTGCCAGCAGGAAAGCGGGGCCCACAGATACGCAGTATTTT. The chain links TRBV9 to TRBJ2-3; 7 bases are shared with TRBD2. V lost 5 bases and J lost 2; bases outside the gene matches: 5. This CDR3 is built from 14 residues. Germline assignment: CDR1 SGDLS and CDR2 YYNGEE.

This sequence joins TRBV7-2 and TRBJ2-3, with TRBD1 identical over 8 bases. J gave up 4 bases and V 5 bases, and 5 bases lay outside the gene matches. The length of the CDR3 is 14 residues. Germline loops: CDR1 SGHTA, CDR2 FQGNSA. The CDR3 bases are TGTGCCAGCAGCCCCGACAGGGGTTCAGATACGCAGTATTTT. It specifies CASSPDRGSDTQYF. Drawing the rest from reference TRBV7-2 and TRBJ2-3, the complete variable domain is GAGVSQSPSNKVTEKGKDVELRCDPISGHTALYWYRQSLGQGLEFLIYFQGNSAPDKSGLPSDRFSAERTGGSVSTLTIQRTQQEDSAVYLCASSPDRGSDTQYFGPGTRLTVL.

The V gene is TRBV5-1, the J gene TRBJ1-4; possible D gene TRBD1, 5 bases. Deletions cut 2 bases from V and 8 bases from J, with 13 bases between. The CDR3 extends over 14 amino acids. Germline assignment: CDR1 SGHRS and CDR2 YFSETQ. The CDR3: CASSFTQGGEKLFF. In DNA, the CDR3 is TGCGCCAGCAGCTTTACCCAGGGAGGAGAAAAACTGTTTTTT.

This sequence joins TRBV7-2 and TRBJ2-1; D not resolved. The length of the CDR3 is 15 residues. V lost 3 bases and J 0 bases, leaving 9 bases between the germline ends. Germline values: CDR1 SGHTA, CDR2 FQGNSA. The CDR3 is CASSFQLSSYNEQFF. Written as DNA, the CDR3 is TGTGCCAGCAGCTTCCAACTAAGCTCCTACAATGAGCAGTTCTTC. The variable domain in full, completed from reference TRBV7-2 and TRBJ2-1, reads GAGVSQSPSNKVTEKGKDVELRCDPISGHTALYWYRQSLGQGLEFLIYFQGNSAPDKSGLPSDRFSAERTGGSVSTLTIQRTQQEDSAVYLCASSFQLSSYNEQFFGPGTRLTVL.

The J gene is TRBJ1-1, the V gene TRBV18, with TRBD1 identical over 7 bases. The CDR3 is made up of 14 amino acids. Germline CDR1 and CDR2: KGHSH and LQKENI. The V and J ends lost 8 bases and 1 base, in that order; junction bases with no gene match: 7. The DNA of the CDR3 is TGTGCCAGCCTAGGGACAGCCCCGAACACTGAAGCTTTCTTT. Its translation: CASLGTAPNTEAFF.

This chain links TRBV10-3 with TRBJ2-3; TRBD2 is a possible D gene (6 bases). Trimming left V 4 bases short and J 1 base short, with 12 bases between. The CDR3 has 15 residues. CDR1 is ENHRY and CDR2 is SYGVKD in the germline V gene. This CDR3 is CAISGGEKGTDTQYF. The CDR3 DNA is TGTGCCATCAGTGGGGGGGAGAAGGGCACAGATACGCAGTATTTT.

This chain links TRBV7-9 with TRBJ1-1, with TRBD1 matching over 9 bases. Germline CDR1 and CDR2: SEHNR and FQNEAQ (reference sequence). The junction had 7 bases not matched to a gene; V was cut back by 5 bases and J by 6 bases. The CDR3 has 14 amino acids. CDR3 region: CASSRGQGLPEAFF. As DNA, the CDR3 is TGTGCCAGCAGCCGAGGACAGGGGTTACCTGAAGCTTTCTTT.

This chain joins TRBV6-5 and TRBJ2-1; tentatively, D is TRBD2 (6 bases). The germline V gene encodes CDR1 MNHEY and CDR2 SVGAGI. CDR3 length: 13 amino acids. V was shortened by 2 bases and J by 10 bases, with 12 bases between the two germline ends. The CDR3 region has the DNA TGTGCCAGCAGTTACGGACTATCAAGGGAGCAGTTCTTC. This gives the protein CASSYGLSREQFF.